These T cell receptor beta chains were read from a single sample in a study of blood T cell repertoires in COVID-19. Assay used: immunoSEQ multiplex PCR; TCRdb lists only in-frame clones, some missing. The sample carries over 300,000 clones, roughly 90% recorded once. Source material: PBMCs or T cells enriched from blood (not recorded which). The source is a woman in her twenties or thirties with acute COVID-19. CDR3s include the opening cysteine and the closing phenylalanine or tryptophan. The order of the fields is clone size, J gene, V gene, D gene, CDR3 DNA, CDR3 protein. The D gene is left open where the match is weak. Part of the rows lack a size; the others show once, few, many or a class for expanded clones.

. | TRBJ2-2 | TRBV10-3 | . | TGTGCCATCAAGTTGGGCGATTTTGCCCCCGGGGAGCTGTTTTTT | CAIKLGDFAPGELFF
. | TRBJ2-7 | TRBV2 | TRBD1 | TGTGCCAGCAGTGATCAGGGGGCCGCATCCTACGAGCAGTACTTC | CASSDQGAASYEQYF
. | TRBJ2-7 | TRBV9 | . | TGTGCCAGCAGCGGCCGGGACAACCACTACGAGCAGTACTTC | CASSGRDNHYEQYF
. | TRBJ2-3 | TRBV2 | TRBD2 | TGTGCCAGCAGTGACGACGGGGGGTACACAGATACGCAGTATTTT | CASSDDGGYTDTQYF
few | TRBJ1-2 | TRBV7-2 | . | TGTGCCAGCGGCAAGGTGCTAGCTAACTATGGCTACACCTTC | CASGKVLANYGYTF
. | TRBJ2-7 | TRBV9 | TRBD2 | TGTGCCAGCAGCGTAGGTTCGTTAGCGGGGTTCTACGAGCAGTACTTC | CASSVGSLAGFYEQYF
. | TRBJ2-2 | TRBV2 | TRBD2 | TGTGCCAGCAGGAACGGACTAGCGGGGGGCCTTAACACCGGGGAGCTGTTTTTT | CASRNGLAGGLNTGELFF
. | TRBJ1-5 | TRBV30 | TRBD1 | TGTGCCTGGACTACAGGGGGCTGGGGCAATCAGCCCCAGCATTTT | CAWTTGGWGNQPQHF
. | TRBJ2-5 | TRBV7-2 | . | TGTGCCAGCAGCCCGGCCCGACAGTCTGGTAAAGAGACCCAGTACTTC | CASSPARQSGKETQYF
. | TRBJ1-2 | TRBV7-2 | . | TGTGCCAGCAGCTTAGATCAGGGAGGGTCGGCTGGCTACACCTTC | CASSLDQGGSAGYTF
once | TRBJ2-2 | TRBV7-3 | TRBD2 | TGTGCCAGCAGCTTAGTCCGGGGCCGGACTAGCGGGAACACCGGGGAGCTGTTTTTT | CASSLVRGRTSGNTGELFF
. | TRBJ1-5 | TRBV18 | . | TGTGCCAGCTCACCAGGACAAAATCAGCCCCAGCATTTT | CASSPGQNQPQHF
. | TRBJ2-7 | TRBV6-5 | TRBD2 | TGTGCCAGCAGTTACTCGGCGGGGGTCCTTTCCTACGAGCAGTACTTC | CASSYSAGVLSYEQYF
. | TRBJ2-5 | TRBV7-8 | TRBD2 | TGTGCCAGCTCAACTAGCGGGGGGTATCAAGAGACCCAGTACTTC | CASSTSGGYQETQYF
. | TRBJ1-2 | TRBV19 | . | TGTGCCAGTAGTACCGACAGAGTCTATGGCTACACCTTC | CASSTDRVYGYTF
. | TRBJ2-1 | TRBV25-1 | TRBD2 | TGTGCCAGCAGTGAACTCGGACTAGCGGGGTACAATGAGCAGTTCTTC | CASSELGLAGYNEQFF
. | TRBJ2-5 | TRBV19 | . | TGTGCCAGTAGTTACTTAGTGGGGCAGCGACAAGAGACCCAGTACTTC | CASSYLVGQRQETQYF
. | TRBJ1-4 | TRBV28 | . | TGTGCCAGTAGCTCAGCAACTAATGAAAAACTGTTTTTT | CASSSATNEKLFF
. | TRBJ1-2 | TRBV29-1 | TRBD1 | TGCAGCGTTGAAGACCGTGGGACAGGGGGCGGCTATGGCTACACCTTC | CSVEDRGTGGGYGYTF